A selection of T cell receptor beta chains follows, all from one sample in a study of blood T cell repertoires in COVID-19. The data were produced by immunoSEQ multiplex PCR, yet TCRdb's version contains in-frame clones alone and is incomplete. The table has a few hundred thousand clones, roughly 80% seen once. Sequences were obtained from peripheral blood. The receptor set was obtained from a woman between 65 and 79 years old with COVID-19, enrolled during active disease. Both conserved end residues are part of each CDR3. Fields, in order: CDR3 length, V gene, clone size, D gene, J gene, CDR3 protein, CDR3 DNA. A D gene is named only where the DNA matches it firmly. Size is omitted from some rows. Given values are once, few, many or a class for expanded clones.

>14|TRBV7-3|few|-|TRBJ1-2
CASSLSGGHQGYTF
TGTGCCAGCAGCTTATCCGGGGGGCATCAAGGCTACACCTTC
>14|TRBV7-3|-|TRBD2|TRBJ2-1
CASSLAGGYNEQFF
TGTGCCAGCAGCTTAGCGGGAGGGTACAATGAGCAGTTCTTC
>14|TRBV19|-|-|TRBJ2-1
CASSPQAIYNEQFF
TGTGCCAGTAGTCCTCAGGCAATCTACAATGAGCAGTTCTTC
>15|TRBV28|-|TRBD1|TRBJ2-7
CASRPPPGQGYEQYF
TGTGCCAGCAGACCACCCCCGGGACAGGGGTACGAGCAGTACTTC
>15|TRBV4-1|-|-|TRBJ2-1
CASSPLGQSYNEQFF
TGCGCCAGCAGCCCCCTAGGTCAATCCTACAATGAGCAGTTCTTC
>17|TRBV11-2|-|TRBD2|TRBJ2-5
CASSLGATSGRAETQYF
TGTGCCAGCAGCTTAGGCGCGACTAGCGGGAGGGCGGAGACCCAGTACTTC
>15|TRBV7-9|-|TRBD1|TRBJ2-3
CASSSWTGDVDTQYF
TGTGCCAGCAGCTCCTGGACAGGGGACGTCGATACGCAGTATTTT
>15|TRBV24-1|-|-|TRBJ2-1
CATSDLPLGYNEQFF
TGTGCCACCAGTGATTTGCCGCTCGGCTACAATGAGCAGTTCTTC
>15|TRBV5-4|few|TRBD1|TRBJ1-4
CASSQNRGQGEKLFF
TGTGCCAGCAGCCAGAACAGGGGGCAAGGGGAAAAACTGTTTTTT
>14|TRBV2|few|-|TRBJ1-5
CASSDRGRNQPQHF
TGTGCCAGCAGTGACAGGGGCCGCAATCAGCCCCAGCATTTT
>15|TRBV4-3|few|-|TRBJ2-5
CASSQDGRGGETQYF
TGCGCCAGCAGCCAAGATGGCAGGGGTGGAGAGACCCAGTACTTC
>14|TRBV10-3|-|TRBD2|TRBJ2-7
CAIGLAGLSYEQYF
TGTGCCATCGGCCTAGCGGGTTTATCCTACGAGCAGTACTTC
>15|TRBV6-2/TRBV6-3|-|-|TRBJ2-1
CASSSGNPSWDEQFF
TGTGCCAGCAGCTCCGGGAACCCCTCCTGGGATGAGCAGTTCTTC
>15|TRBV7-3|-|TRBD1|TRBJ1-5
CASSVDRGSNQPQHF
TGTGCCAGCAGCGTAGACAGGGGTAGCAATCAGCCCCAGCATTTT
>12|TRBV18|-|-|TRBJ1-1
CASSPGRTEAFF
TGTGCCAGCTCACCAGGCCGCACTGAAGCTTTCTTT
>17|TRBV5-6|-|TRBD1|TRBJ1-6
CASSFGQGVRQNSPLHF
TGTGCCAGCAGCTTCGGACAGGGGGTCCGTCAGAATTCACCCCTCCACTTT
>12|TRBV29-1|-|-|TRBJ1-2
CSVAPGLYGYTF
TGCAGCGTCGCCCCCGGACTCTATGGCTACACCTTC
>11|TRBV24-1|few|-|TRBJ1-2
CATGGSFGYTF
TGTGCCACCGGGGGCTCCTTCGGCTACACCTTC
>13|TRBV9|-|TRBD2|TRBJ2-5
CASSASGWETQYF
TGTGCCAGCTCGGCTAGCGGGTGGGAGACCCAGTACTTC
>13|TRBV5-1|few|TRBD1|TRBJ2-7
CASRQYRGNEQYF
TGCGCCAGCAGGCAATACAGGGGGAACGAGCAGTACTTC
>16|TRBV19|-|-|TRBJ2-2
CASSIGLQFWAGELFF
TGTGCCAGTAGTATAGGACTACAGTTTTGGGCCGGGGAGCTGTTTTTT
>11|TRBV29-1|-|-|TRBJ2-1
CSGRLEAEQFF
TGCAGCGGCCGACTGGAAGCTGAGCAGTTCTTC
>13|TRBV6-5|once|-|TRBJ2-4
CASGNIAKNIQYF
TGTGCCAGTGGCAATATAGCCAAAAACATTCAGTACTTC
>12|TRBV12-3/TRBV12-4|-|-|TRBJ1-5
CASRASNQPQHF
TGTGCCAGCAGGGCATCAAATCAGCCCCAGCATTTT
>12|TRBV4-1|-|-|TRBJ2-2
CASSWDTAKLFF
TGCGCCAGCAGTTGGGACACTGCCAAGCTGTTTTTT
>16|TRBV7-8|once|TRBD2|TRBJ2-7
CASSLGGLAGSYEQYF
TGTGCCAGCAGCTTAGGGGGACTAGCGGGGAGCTACGAGCAGTACTTC
>14|TRBV7-9|-|-|TRBJ1-3
CASSFDSVGNTIYF
TGTGCCAGCAGCTTCGACAGTGTGGGAAACACCATATATTTT
>15|TRBV18|-|TRBD1|TRBJ2-7
CASSPLGTGSNEQYF
TGTGCCAGCTCACCACTAGGGACAGGGAGTAACGAGCAGTACTTC
>15|TRBV11-1|-|-|TRBJ2-5
CASSLARNRDKTQYF
TGTGCCAGCAGCTTAGCGCGTAACAGAGATAAGACCCAGTACTTC
>15|TRBV7-2|-|TRBD1|TRBJ2-1
CASSLRGQAYNEQFF
TGTGCCAGCAGCCTCCGGGGACAGGCTTACAATGAGCAGTTCTTC
>15|TRBV11-3|-|-|TRBJ2-3
CASSLEGRHTDTQYF
TGTGCCAGCAGCTTAGAAGGGAGACACACAGATACGCAGTATTTT
>12|TRBV2|-|-|TRBJ1-1
CASHLGDTEAFF
TGTGCCAGCCATCTAGGGGACACTGAAGCTTTCTTT
>15|TRBV7-9|-|TRBD1|TRBJ2-2
CASSSRTGGSGELFF
TGTGCCAGCAGCTCCCGGACAGGGGGTTCCGGGGAGCTGTTTTTT
>15|TRBV19|few|TRBD1|TRBJ1-3
CASSIGQGGGNTIYF
TGTGCCAGTAGTATCGGACAGGGAGGCGGAAACACCATATATTTT
>16|TRBV7-3|-|-|TRBJ2-2
CASSLNSRGSTGELFF
TGTGCCAGCAGCTTAAACAGTAGGGGAAGCACCGGGGAGCTGTTTTTT
>20|TRBV5-1|-|TRBD2|TRBJ2-1
CASSLAPGLAGGRSYNEQFF
TGCGCCAGCAGCTTGGCCCCGGGACTAGCGGGAGGGCGCTCCTACAATGAGCAGTTCTTC
>15|TRBV5-4|-|TRBD1|TRBJ1-6
CASSIGQGQNSPLHF
TGTGCCAGCAGCATTGGACAGGGCCAAAATTCACCCCTCCACTTT
>16|TRBV7-2|-|TRBD1|TRBJ1-6
CASSQRTGFSNSPLHF
TGTGCCAGCAGCCAGCGGACAGGGTTTAGTAATTCACCCCTCCACTTT
>16|TRBV15|-|TRBD1|TRBJ2-5
CATSRRQGTPIETQYF
TGTGCCACCAGCCGCAGACAGGGGACCCCTATCGAGACCCAGTACTTC
>14|TRBV24-1|-|TRBD1|TRBJ1-2
CATSDMGQNYGYTF
TGTGCCACCAGTGATATGGGACAGAACTATGGCTACACCTTC
>13|TRBV7-2|-|-|TRBJ2-3
CASSSRASDTQYF
TGTGCCAGCAGTTCGAGGGCCAGCGATACGCAGTATTTT
>14|TRBV21-1|once|-|TRBJ1-1
CASSNGTGRREAFF
TGTGCCAGCAGCAACGGGACAGGGAGGCGGGAAGCTTTCTTT
>19|TRBV10-1|few|-|TRBJ2-2
CASRFPLWGGKGNTGELFF
TGCGCCAGCAGATTCCCTCTGTGGGGCGGCAAGGGGAACACCGGGGAGCTGTTTTTT
>15|TRBV28|-|-|TRBJ1-3
CASSSLGGTGNTIYF
TGTGCCAGCAGTTCCCTGGGAGGGACGGGAAACACCATATATTTT
>19|TRBV6-6|-|TRBD2|TRBJ2-1
CASSPGTSGNQGFYNEQFF
TGTGCCAGCAGTCCCGGGACTAGCGGGAACCAAGGTTTTTACAATGAGCAGTTCTTC
>15|TRBV9|-|TRBD2|TRBJ2-2
CASSHGGANTGELFF
TGTGCCAGCTCACACGGGGGGGCGAACACCGGGGAGCTGTTTTTT
>14|TRBV4-1|-|TRBD1|TRBJ2-3
CASSLLRGPDTQYF
TGCGCCAGCAGCCTACTTAGGGGGCCAGATACGCAGTATTTT
>15|TRBV7-3|-|-|TRBJ2-5
CASRDELVASETQYF
TGTGCCAGCAGGGACGAACTAGTGGCCTCCGAGACCCAGTACTTC
>14|TRBV2|-|TRBD1|TRBJ1-4
CASRGTGLWEKLFF
TGTGCCAGCAGGGGGACAGGCCTTTGGGAAAAACTGTTTTTT